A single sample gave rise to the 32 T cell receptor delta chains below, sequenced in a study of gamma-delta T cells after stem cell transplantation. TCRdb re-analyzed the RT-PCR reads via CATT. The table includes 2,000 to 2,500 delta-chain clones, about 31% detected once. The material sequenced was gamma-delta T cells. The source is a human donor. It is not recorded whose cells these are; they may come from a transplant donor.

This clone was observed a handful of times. Here the CDR3 reads CACDSTAGSWDTRQMFF. In DNA, the CDR3 is TGTGCCTGTGACAGTACTGCGGGCTCCTGGGACACCCGACAGATGTTTTTC. The gene calls are TRDV2 and TRDJ3, with D unclear. Germline lookup yields CDR1 GEAIGNYY and CDR2 EKD. V lost 2 bases to trimming and J lost 0 bases, with 10 bases between them. This CDR3 spans 17 amino acids.

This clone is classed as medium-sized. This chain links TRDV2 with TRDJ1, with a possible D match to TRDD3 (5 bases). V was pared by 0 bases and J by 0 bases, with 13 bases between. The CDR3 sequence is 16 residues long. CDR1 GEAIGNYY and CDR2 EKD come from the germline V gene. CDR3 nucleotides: TGTGCCTGTGACACCCTTGGGGTTCCGTACACCGATAAACTCATCTTT. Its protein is CACDTLGVPYTDKLIF.

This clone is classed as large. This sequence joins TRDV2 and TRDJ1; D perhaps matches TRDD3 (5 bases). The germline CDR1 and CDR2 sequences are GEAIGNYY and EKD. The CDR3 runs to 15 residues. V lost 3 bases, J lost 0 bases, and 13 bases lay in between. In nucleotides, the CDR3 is TGTGCCTGTGACCCCGTGGGGTTTAACACCGATAAACTCATCTTT. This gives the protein CACDPVGFNTDKLIF.

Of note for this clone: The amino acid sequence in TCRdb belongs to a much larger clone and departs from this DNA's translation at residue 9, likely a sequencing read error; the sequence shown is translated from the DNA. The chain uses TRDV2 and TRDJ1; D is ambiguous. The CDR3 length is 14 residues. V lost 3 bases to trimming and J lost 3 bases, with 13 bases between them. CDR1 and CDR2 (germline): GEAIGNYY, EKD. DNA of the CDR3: TGTGCCTGTGACCCCCTAACGGACGCCGATAAACTCATCTTT. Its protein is CACDPLTDADKLIF.

In DNA, the CDR3 is TGTGCCTGTGACACCTTACTGGGGGACTCCTACACCGATAAACTCATCTTT. Translated: CACDTLLGDSYTDKLIF. The V and J genes are TRDV2 and TRDJ1; TRDD3 agrees at 9 bases. V lost 0 bases and J lost 0; bases outside the gene matches: 7. The CDR3 runs 17 residues. CDR1 and CDR2 from the germline V gene are GEAIGNYY and EKD.

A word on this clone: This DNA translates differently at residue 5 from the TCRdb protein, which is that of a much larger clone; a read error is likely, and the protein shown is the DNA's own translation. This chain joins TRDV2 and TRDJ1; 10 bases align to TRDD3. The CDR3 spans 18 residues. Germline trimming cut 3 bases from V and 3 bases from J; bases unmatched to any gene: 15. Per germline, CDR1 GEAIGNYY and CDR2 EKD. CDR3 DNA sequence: TGTGCCTGTGACGCCGTAGGTGGGGGATACACGCGGGCCGATAAACTCATCTTT. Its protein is CACDAVGGGYTRADKLIF.

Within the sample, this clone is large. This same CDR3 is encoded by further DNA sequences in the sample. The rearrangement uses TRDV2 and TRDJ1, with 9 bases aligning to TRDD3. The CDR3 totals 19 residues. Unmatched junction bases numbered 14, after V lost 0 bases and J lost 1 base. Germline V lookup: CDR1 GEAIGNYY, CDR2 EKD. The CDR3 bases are TGTGCCTGTGACACCGTTGCGAGGGGATACGCGGGTGTCACCGATAAACTCATCTTT. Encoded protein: CACDTVARGYAGVTDKLIF.

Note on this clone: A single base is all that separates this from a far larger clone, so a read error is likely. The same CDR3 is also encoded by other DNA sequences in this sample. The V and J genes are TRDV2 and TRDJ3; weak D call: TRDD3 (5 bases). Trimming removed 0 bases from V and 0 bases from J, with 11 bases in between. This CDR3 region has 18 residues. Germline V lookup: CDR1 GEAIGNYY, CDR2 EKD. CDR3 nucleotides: TGTGCCTGTGACACCGTAGGGGACAGCTCCTGGGACACCCGACAGATGTTTTTC. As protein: CACDTVGDSSWDTRQMFF.

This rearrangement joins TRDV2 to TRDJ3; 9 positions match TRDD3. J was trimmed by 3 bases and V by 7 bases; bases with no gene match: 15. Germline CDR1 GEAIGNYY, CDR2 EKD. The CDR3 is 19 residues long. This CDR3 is CACVTLGDTRDWDTRQMFF. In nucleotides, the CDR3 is TGTGCCTGCGTGACCCTAGGGGATACGCGGGACTGGGACACCCGACAGATGTTTTTC.

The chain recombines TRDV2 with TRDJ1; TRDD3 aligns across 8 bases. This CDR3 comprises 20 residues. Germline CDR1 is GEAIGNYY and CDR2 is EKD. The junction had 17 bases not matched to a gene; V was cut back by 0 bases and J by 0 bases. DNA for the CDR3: TGTGCCTGTGACACCGTAGGCGGAGCTGGGGATACAATGCACACCGATAAACTCATCTTT. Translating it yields CACDTVGGAGDTMHTDKLIF.

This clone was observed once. CDR3 sequence (DNA): TGTGCTCTTGGGGAACATTTCGGGCTTCCTAGACGTACTGGGAATGGTACCAGACCCCTGATCTTT. It yields the protein CALGEHFGLPRRTGNGTRPLIF. The rearrangement joins TRDV1 to TRDJ4; possibly TRDD2 for D (7 bases). The CDR3 sequence is 22 residues long. Looked up from germline, CDR1 is TSWWSYY and CDR2 is QGS. V dropped 1 base and J dropped 0 bases, with 33 bases sitting between them.

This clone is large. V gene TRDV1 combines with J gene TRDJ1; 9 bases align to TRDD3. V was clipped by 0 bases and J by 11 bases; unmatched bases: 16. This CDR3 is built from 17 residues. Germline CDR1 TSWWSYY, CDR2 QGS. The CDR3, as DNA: TGTGCTCTTGGGGAACTGTACGCACTGGGGATACGCGGAGAGCTCATCTTT. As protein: CALGELYALGIRGELIF.

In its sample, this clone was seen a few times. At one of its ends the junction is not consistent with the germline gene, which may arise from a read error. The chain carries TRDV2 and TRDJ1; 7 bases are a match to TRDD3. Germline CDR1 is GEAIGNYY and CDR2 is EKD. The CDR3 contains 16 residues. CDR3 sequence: CACDTLGGPTTDKPIF. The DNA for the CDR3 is TGTGCCTGTGACACCCTGGGGGGGCCGACCACCGATAAACCCATCTTT.

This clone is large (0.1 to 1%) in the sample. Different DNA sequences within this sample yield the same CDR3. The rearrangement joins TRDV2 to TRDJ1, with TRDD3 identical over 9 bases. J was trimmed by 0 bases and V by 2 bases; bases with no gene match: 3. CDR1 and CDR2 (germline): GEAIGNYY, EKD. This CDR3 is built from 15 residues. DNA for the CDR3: TGTGCCTGTGACAAACTGGGGGAGTACACCGATAAACTCATCTTT. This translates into CACDKLGEYTDKLIF.

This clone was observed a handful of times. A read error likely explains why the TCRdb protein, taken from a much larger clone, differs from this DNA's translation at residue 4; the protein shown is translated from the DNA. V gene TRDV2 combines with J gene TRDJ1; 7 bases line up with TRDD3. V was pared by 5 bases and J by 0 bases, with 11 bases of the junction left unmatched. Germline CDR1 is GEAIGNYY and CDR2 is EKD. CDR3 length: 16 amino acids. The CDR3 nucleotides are TGTGCCTGTGGCCACCTTACTGGGGACCACACCGATAAACTCATCTTT. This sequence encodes CACGHLTGDHTDKLIF.

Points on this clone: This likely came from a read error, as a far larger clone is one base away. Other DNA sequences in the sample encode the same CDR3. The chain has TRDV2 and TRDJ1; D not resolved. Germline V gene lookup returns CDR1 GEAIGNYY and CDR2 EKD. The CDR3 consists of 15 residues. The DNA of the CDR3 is TGTGCCTGTGACGCTCTTGACGGGAGGACCGATAAGCTCATCTTT. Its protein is CACDALDGRTDKLIF.

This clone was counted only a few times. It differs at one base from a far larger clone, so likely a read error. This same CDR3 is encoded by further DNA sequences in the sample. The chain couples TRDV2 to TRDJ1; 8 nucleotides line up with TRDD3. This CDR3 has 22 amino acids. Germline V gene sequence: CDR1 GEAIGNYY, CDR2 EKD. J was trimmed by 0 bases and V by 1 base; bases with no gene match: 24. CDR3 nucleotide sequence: TGTGCCTGTGACACTCTCCCTACGGGGCCTGGGGGACCCCCGACCGACACCGATAAACTCATCTTT. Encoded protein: CACDTLPTGPGGPPTDTDKLIF.

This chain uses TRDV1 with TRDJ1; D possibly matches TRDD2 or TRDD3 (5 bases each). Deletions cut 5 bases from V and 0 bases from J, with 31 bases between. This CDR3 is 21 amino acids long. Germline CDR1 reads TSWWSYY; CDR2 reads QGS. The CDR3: CALGNWRPLPLIKEYTDKLIF. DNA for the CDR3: TGTGCTCTTGGGAACTGGAGGCCCCTACCCCTGATCAAAGAGTACACCGATAAACTCATCTTT.

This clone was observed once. CDR3 sequence reads: CALSPGVYTDKLIF. The CDR3 nucleotides read TGTGCCTTAAGCCCGGGAGTGTACACCGATAAACTCATCTTT. This chain uses TRDV3 with TRDJ1, with D unclear. With 3 bases removed from V and 0 bases from J, the gap between germline ends came to 14 bases. The CDR3 is 14 residues long. Per germline, CDR1 TVYSNPD and CDR2 GDNSRS (reference sequence).

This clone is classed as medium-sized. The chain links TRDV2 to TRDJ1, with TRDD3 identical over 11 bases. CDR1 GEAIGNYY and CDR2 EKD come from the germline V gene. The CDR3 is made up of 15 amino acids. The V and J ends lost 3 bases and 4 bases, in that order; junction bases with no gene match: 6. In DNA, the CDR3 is TGTGCCTGTGACCTACTGGGGGATAACGGCGATAAACTCATCTTT. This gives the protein CACDLLGDNGDKLIF.

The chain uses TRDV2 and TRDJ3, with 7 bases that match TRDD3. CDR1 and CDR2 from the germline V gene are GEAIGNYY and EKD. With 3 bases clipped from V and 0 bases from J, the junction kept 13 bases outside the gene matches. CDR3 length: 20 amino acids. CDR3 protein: CACDLSDGGPASWDTRQMFF. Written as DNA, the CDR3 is TGTGCCTGTGACCTAAGTGATGGGGGACCCGCCTCCTGGGACACCCGACAGATGTTTTTC.

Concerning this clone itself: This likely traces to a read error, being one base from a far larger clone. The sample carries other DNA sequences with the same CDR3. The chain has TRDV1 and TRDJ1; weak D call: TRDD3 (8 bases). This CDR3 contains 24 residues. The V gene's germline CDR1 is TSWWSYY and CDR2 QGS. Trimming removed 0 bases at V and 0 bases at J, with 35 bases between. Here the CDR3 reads CALGELMLVPTGGIVGSDTDKLIF. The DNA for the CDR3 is TGTGCTCTTGGGGAACTAATGTTAGTTCCTACGGGGGGGATAGTGGGCTCGGACACCGATAAACTCATCTTT.

This CDR3 is CALGDRPPPSYPPRGVPSDKLIF. The CDR3 DNA sequence: TGTGCTCTTGGGGACCGGCCGCCCCCTTCCTACCCCCCTCGGGGGGTCCCCTCGGATAAACTCATCTTT. This sequence joins TRDV1 and TRDJ1, with TRDD2 matching over 9 bases. This CDR3 spans 23 amino acids. V shed 3 bases and J 5 bases; nucleotides not matched to a gene: 31. The germline V gene has CDR1 TSWWSYY and CDR2 QGS.

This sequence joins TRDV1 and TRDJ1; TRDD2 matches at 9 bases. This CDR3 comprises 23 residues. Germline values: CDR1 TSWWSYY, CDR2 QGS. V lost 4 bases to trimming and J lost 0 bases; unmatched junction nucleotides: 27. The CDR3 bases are TGTGCTCTTGGGGTCCTTCCCTCCTTCCTACTGGAGGGATACACGCAGTACACCGATAAACTCATCTTT. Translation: CALGVLPSFLLEGYTQYTDKLIF.

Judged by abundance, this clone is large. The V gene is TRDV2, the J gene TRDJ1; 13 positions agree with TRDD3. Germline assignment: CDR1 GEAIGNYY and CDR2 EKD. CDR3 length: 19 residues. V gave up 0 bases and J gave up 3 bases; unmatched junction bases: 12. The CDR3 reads CACDTLSQLGDTPPDKLIF. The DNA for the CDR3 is TGTGCCTGTGACACCTTAAGTCAACTGGGGGATACGCCCCCCGATAAACTCATCTTT.

The CDR3 protein is CACDIIGGFDKLIF. CDR3 DNA: TGTGCCTGTGACATTATTGGGGGGTTCGATAAACTCATCTTT. The chain couples TRDV2 to TRDJ1; a weak D match, TRDD3 (6 bases). The V end lost 2 bases, the J end lost 4 bases, and 13 bases lay between the germline ends. Germline assignment: CDR1 GEAIGNYY and CDR2 EKD. The CDR3 is 14 amino acids.

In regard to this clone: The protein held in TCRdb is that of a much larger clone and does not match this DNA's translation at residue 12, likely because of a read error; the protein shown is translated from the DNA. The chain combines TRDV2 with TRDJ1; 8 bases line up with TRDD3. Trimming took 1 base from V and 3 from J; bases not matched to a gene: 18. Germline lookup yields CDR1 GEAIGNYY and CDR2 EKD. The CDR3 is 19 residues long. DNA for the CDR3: TGTGCCTGTGACACTCTTACTGGGGATACCACCCCCGATGCCGATAAACTCATCTTT. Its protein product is CACDTLTGDTTPDADKLIF.

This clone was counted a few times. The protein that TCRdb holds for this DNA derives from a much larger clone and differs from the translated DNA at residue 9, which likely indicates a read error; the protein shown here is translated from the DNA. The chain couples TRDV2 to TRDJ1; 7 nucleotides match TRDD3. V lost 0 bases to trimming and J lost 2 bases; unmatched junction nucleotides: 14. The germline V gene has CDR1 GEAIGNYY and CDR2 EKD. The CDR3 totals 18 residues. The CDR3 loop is CACDTVDTRGDITDKLIF. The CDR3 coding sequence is TGTGCCTGTGACACCGTGGACACCCGCGGGGATATTACCGATAAACTCATCTTT.

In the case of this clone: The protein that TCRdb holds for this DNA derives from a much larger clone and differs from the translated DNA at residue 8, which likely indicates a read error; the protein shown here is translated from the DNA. CDR3: CACDTVEKTGGTYTDKLIF. The CDR3 DNA reads as TGTGCCTGTGACACCGTTGAGAAGACTGGGGGTACGTACACCGATAAACTCATCTTT. The chain employs TRDV2 and TRDJ1; TRDD3 aligns across 8 bases. The length of the CDR3 is 19 residues. V trimming: 0 bases; J trimming: 0 bases; junction bases outside the gene matches: 14. Per germline, CDR1 GEAIGNYY and CDR2 EKD.

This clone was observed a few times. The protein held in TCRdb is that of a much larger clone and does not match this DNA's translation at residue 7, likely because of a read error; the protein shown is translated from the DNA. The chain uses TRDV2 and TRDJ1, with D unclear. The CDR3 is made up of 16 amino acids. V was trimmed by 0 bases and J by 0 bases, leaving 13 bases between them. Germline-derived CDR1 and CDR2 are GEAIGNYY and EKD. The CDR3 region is CACDTVESHYTDKLIF. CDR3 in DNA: TGTGCCTGTGACACCGTGGAATCCCATTACACCGATAAACTCATCTTT.

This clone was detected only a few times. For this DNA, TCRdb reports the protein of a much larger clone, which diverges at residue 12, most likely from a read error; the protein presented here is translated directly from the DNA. CDR3: CACDTVGDSSWGTRQMFF. Here the CDR3 DNA reads TGTGCCTGTGACACCGTGGGGGACAGCTCCTGGGGCACCCGACAGATGTTTTTC. The chain employs TRDV2 and TRDJ3, with 7 nucleotides matching TRDD3. The CDR3 is 18 amino acids. In germline, CDR1 is GEAIGNYY, CDR2 EKD.

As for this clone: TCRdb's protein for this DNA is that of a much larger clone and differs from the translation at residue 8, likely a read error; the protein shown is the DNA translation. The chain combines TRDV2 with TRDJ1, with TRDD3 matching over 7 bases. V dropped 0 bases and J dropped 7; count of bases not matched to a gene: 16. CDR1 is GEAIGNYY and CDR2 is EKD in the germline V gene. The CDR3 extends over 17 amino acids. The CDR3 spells CACDTVEEDTHTRKLIF. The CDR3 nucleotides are TGTGCCTGTGACACCGTGGAGGAGGATACGCATACCCGTAAACTCATCTTT.